This TCR beta chain stems from a study of T-cell memory formation after mild COVID-19 (dated by TCRdb to the early 2020s). About the investigation overall: TCR sequence clusters from the two donors were found to be largely donor specific. Two young, previously healthy adult volunteers made up the cohort, one male and one female. In a couple of donors, T-cell clones that expanded and contracted after mild COVID-19 were followed by sequencing TCRalpha and TCRbeta repertoires longitudinally. Study-level results and caveats: Contracting CD4+ clones were found mainly in CM and EM memory subsets, while CD8+ clones were enriched in EMRA. SARS-CoV-2 specificity of the second-wave clones peaking on day 37 was not confirmed. Some responding clones were detected in pre-infection memory, suggesting pre-existing cross-reactive memory T cells joined the SARS-CoV-2 response. From day 15 to 85, contracting clones showed balanced CD4/CD8 phenotypes, whereas a second wave of clones that expanded from day 15 to 37 leaned towards CD4+. Only two mild cases were covered in the study, and larger cohorts including severe cases with pre-infection samples were considered necessary.

CDR1 and CDR2, looked up from the germline V gene, are SGHRS and YFSETQ. Including the terminal cysteine and phenylalanine, the CDR3 comprises 14 residues. CDR3 DNA only is kept here, 42 bases in frame from base 1. At the junction V is shortened by 4 bases and J by 3 bases, with 10 bases in between. Remarks on this clonotype: The target of this receptor is not known. Qualities for individual bases were not recorded, and no much larger clone is one base off.

PBMCs were isolated by Ficoll-Paque density gradient centrifugation. Data came from an Illumina NovaSeq 6000. cDNA libraries for TCRalpha and TCRbeta were prepared by 5'RACE using constant-segment primers, with sample barcodes and unique molecular identifiers added. Trizol reagent was used to extract RNA from every sample. Libraries were amplified in two PCR steps, with a second sample barcode and Illumina TruSeq adapters added in the second step. Libraries were sequenced on an Illumina NovaSeq with 2 x 150 bp paired-end reads. Processing in the source paper ran as follows. With migec v1.2.7, reads were demultiplexed and then collapsed into UMI-guided consensus sequences. With mixcr v2.1.11, UMI consensuses were aligned to TRA and TRB V and J templates and assembled into clonotypes. Clonotypes were classified as expanded or contracted when called significant by both edgeR and NoisET, with noise models trained on biological replicates. For edgeR calls, the thresholds were a false discovery rate-adjusted p below 0.01 and a log2 fold-change of 1. PCA with hierarchical clustering of max-normalized trajectories of the 1000 most abundant clonotypes was used as exploratory dynamics analysis. Separately sequenced CD4+ and CD8+ repertoires were used to assign a CD4 or CD8 phenotype to each responding clone. TCRdb took the public reads, trimmed them with fastp at Q25, ran MiXCR for clone calling and kept in-frame beta chains. Duplicate CDR3 protein sequences are folded into a single record with the most common DNA and genes. The V and J calls come from TCRdb's annotation, not from the publication. Within this sample are around 130,000 distinct CDR3 sequences, with 14% to 15% of them counted one time only. The ten largest make up under 30% of the sample.

This TCR derives from an adult woman who had mild COVID-19 (a few samples of this study predate the infection). The sample titles of this study are shuffled in the database, so cell type and time point are left out; the donor was told from shared clones. Material: PBMCs or a T cell subset sorted from them (not recorded which). The chain uses TRBV5-1 and TRBJ2-2; the D gene could be either TRBD1 or TRBD2, each agreeing at 6 bases. The DNA reads TGCGCCAGCAGCGGGGGGCCCTACACCGGGGAGCTGTTTTTT. This yields the protein CASSGGPYTGELFF.